The 24 T cell receptor beta chains given below trace back to one sample, sequenced in a study of T cell responses to AZD1222 COVID-19 vaccine (dated by TCRdb to the early 2020s). Sample time point, as interpreted from the label and publication: about 28 days (+/-7) after the second vaccine dose. The protocol used for the library was the immunoSEQ multiplex PCR assay. Drawn from immuneACCESS, this table holds only the in-frame rearrangements with V and J called that TCRdb kept. Clones are partly lost; checked studies trace under half to an unresolved V gene and leave the rest unexplained. Across this sample there are 150,000 to 200,000 clones, with about 93% seen only once. 1.9% of the sample comes from the top ten. The sample in question was peripheral blood, obtained 28 days after the second AZD1222 dose. The origin of the receptors is an adult who received the AZD1222 COVID-19 vaccine.

This chain uses TRBV24-1 with TRBJ1-2; TRBD1 matches at 8 bases. The J segment lost 4 bases and the V segment lost 2 bases, leaving 2 bases of the junction unmatched. CDR1 KGHDR and CDR2 SFDVKD come from the germline V gene. The CDR3 covers 14 residues. The CDR3, as DNA: TGTGCCACCAGTGATTGGGGACAGGTCTATGGCTACACCTTC. Its protein is CATSDWGQVYGYTF.

The chain couples TRBV2 to TRBJ2-1; 12 bases match TRBD2. With 6 bases clipped from V and 4 bases from J, the junction kept 7 bases outside the gene matches. The CDR3 consists of 16 residues. The germline V gene encodes CDR1 SNHLY and CDR2 FYNNEI. The CDR3 region has the DNA TGTGCCAGCAGCAGTCCCGGGACTAGCGGGTACAATGAGCAGTTCTTC. This sequence encodes CASSSPGTSGYNEQFF.

This clone is a singleton in its sample. The V gene is TRBV7-3, the J gene TRBJ2-1; 10 bases agree with TRBD2. The CDR3 extends over 15 amino acids. The V and J ends lost 3 bases and 2 bases, in that order; junction bases with no gene match: 1. CDR1 and CDR2 (germline): SGHTA, FQGTGA. The CDR3 bases are TGTGCCAGCAGCTTTGGGACTAGCGCCTACAATGAGCAGTTCTTC. It yields the protein CASSFGTSAYNEQFF.

The V gene is TRBV7-2, the J gene TRBJ2-3, with 9 bases aligning to TRBD2. Germline lookup yields CDR1 SGHTA and CDR2 FQGNSA. V lost 2 bases, J lost 3 bases, and 6 bases stayed unmatched. This CDR3 is 16 amino acids long. This CDR3 reads CASSLQPGLATDTQYF. As DNA, the CDR3 is TGTGCCAGCAGCTTACAACCGGGACTAGCTACAGATACGCAGTATTTT.

The chain combines TRBV4-1 with TRBJ1-3; D is ambiguous. This CDR3 comprises 15 residues. Looked up from germline, CDR1 is MGHRA and CDR2 is YSYEKL. With 1 base removed from V and 4 bases from J, the gap between germline ends came to 11 bases. CDR3 sequence (DNA): TGCGCCAGCAGCCAAGCCCACGGCCCCGGAAACACCATATATTTT. Translating gives CASSQAHGPGNTIYF.

This chain uses TRBV25-1 with TRBJ1-3, with 7 bases aligning to TRBD1. The DNA end is a closer match to TRBJ2-2, so the J assignment may be wrong. The CDR3 covers 15 residues. Germline CDR1 is MGHDK and CDR2 is SYGVNS. The CDR3 bases are TGTGCCAGCAGTGGAGGGCAGGGGGAAGTCGGGGAGCTGTTTTTT. It codes for CASSGGQGEVGELFF.

The chain has TRBV14 and TRBJ1-2; D perhaps matches TRBD1 (6 bases). The CDR3 spans 15 residues. Trimming shortened V by 1 base and J by 6 bases, and 15 bases separated the two germline ends. Germline V lookup: CDR1 SGHDN, CDR2 FVKESK. CDR3 region: CASSQVQGRGNGYTF. CDR3 sequence (DNA): TGTGCCAGCAGCCAAGTTCAGGGCAGGGGTAATGGCTACACCTTC. The full variable domain, with the rest looked up from reference TRBV14 and TRBJ1-2, is EAGVTQFPSHSVIEKGQTVTLRCDPISGHDNLYWYRRVMGKEIKFLLHFVKESKQDESGMPNNRFLAERTGGTYSTLKVQPAELEDSGVYFCASSQVQGRGNGYTFGSGTRLTVV.

The genes are TRBV4-3 and TRBJ1-1; 7 nucleotides match TRBD1. The CDR3 runs 15 residues. Germline lookup yields CDR1 LGHNA and CDR2 YSLEER. The trim removed 5 bases at V and 1 base at J, leaving 7 bases unmatched. Here the CDR3 DNA reads TGCGCCAGCAGCGGAACAGGGGAATGGAACACTGAAGCTTTCTTT. Translating gives CASSGTGEWNTEAFF.

V gene TRBV5-1 combines with J gene TRBJ2-7, with TRBD2 matching 8 bases. Losses at the gene ends were 2 bases for V and 5 bases for J; bases not matched to a gene: 9. The germline gives CDR1 SGHRS, CDR2 YFSETQ. CDR3 length equals 15 residues. CDR3 residues: CASSLEPGLGDEQYF. The CDR3 DNA reads as TGCGCCAGCAGCTTAGAACCGGGACTAGGGGACGAGCAGTACTTC.

The chain combines TRBV18 with TRBJ1-4; no firm D call. Germline V gene lookup returns CDR1 KGHSH and CDR2 LQKENI. This CDR3 has 12 amino acids. Trimming took off 3 bases at V and 3 bases at J, with 2 bases between the two ends. CDR3 amino acids: CASSPSNEKLFF. In nucleotides, the CDR3 is TGTGCCAGCTCACCGTCTAATGAAAAACTGTTTTTT.

This chain links TRBV20-1 with TRBJ2-2; the D gene is possibly TRBD2 (5 bases). Trimming took off 3 bases at V and 7 bases at J, with 21 bases between the two ends. This CDR3 comprises 16 residues. The germline CDR1 and CDR2 sequences are DFQATT and SNEGSKA (reference sequence). Here the CDR3 reads CSASSGLSGLIGELFF. CDR3 coding DNA: TGCAGTGCTAGTTCAGGACTGTCCGGGTTAATCGGGGAGCTGTTTTTT.

The rearrangement uses TRBV29-1 and TRBJ1-1; no firm D call. The V gene lost 7 bases and the J gene lost 1 base, with 16 bases spanning the gap. The CDR3 covers 14 residues. Germline lookup yields CDR1 SQVTM and CDR2 ANQGSEA. The CDR3 nucleotides are TGCAGCGCCGCCGCCAGGCTGAAGAACACTGAAGCTTTCTTT. Its protein product is CSAAARLKNTEAFF.

The CDR3 bases are TGTGCCAGCTGCCTCTACGGAGGAGGGAAGGGGGACACTGAAGCTTTCTTT. Protein sequence: CASCLYGGGKGDTEAFF. This chain uses TRBV28 with TRBJ1-1; TRBD1 is a possible D gene (6 bases). The CDR3 runs 17 residues. The V gene's germline CDR1 is MDHEN and CDR2 SYDVKM. V was pared by 8 bases and J by 3 bases, with 25 bases between.

The V call is TRBV2, the J call TRBJ1-6; D perhaps matches TRBD1 (6 bases). Germline values: CDR1 SNHLY, CDR2 FYNNEI. The CDR3 spans 14 residues. Trimming took 2 bases from V and 10 from J, leaving 12 bases between them. This chain's CDR3 is CASSESGGRSPLHF. The CDR3 DNA is TGTGCCAGCAGTGAATCTGGGGGGCGGTCACCCCTCCACTTT.

The chain is built from TRBV7-2 and TRBJ1-2; D might be TRBD1 (6 bases). Deletions cut 7 bases from V and 2 bases from J, with 17 bases between. The V gene's germline CDR1 is SGHTA and CDR2 FQGNSA. The CDR3 contains 15 residues. The CDR3 region has the DNA TGTGCCAGCACCCAACGGGCCAGGGGAAACTATGGCTACACCTTC. Residues: CASTQRARGNYGYTF. Full variable domain (remainder filled in from reference TRBV7-2 and TRBJ1-2): GAGVSQSPSNKVTEKGKDVELRCDPISGHTALYWYRQSLGQGLEFLIYFQGNSAPDKSGLPSDRFSAERTGGSVSTLTIQRTQQEDSAVYLCASTQRARGNYGYTFGSGTRLTVV.

This chain joins TRBV6-5 and TRBJ1-2; D is ambiguous. The germline V and J ends were trimmed by 2 bases and 7 bases, with 14 bases remaining between them. Germline CDR1 reads MNHEY; CDR2 reads SVGAGI. CDR3 size: 14 residues. CDR3 protein: CASSYDWAGAGYTF. Here the CDR3 DNA reads TGTGCCAGCAGTTACGATTGGGCAGGTGCTGGCTACACCTTC.

The chain is built from TRBV11-2 and TRBJ1-5; D may be TRBD1 (5 bases). The CDR3 contains 14 residues. Deletions cut 5 bases from V and 7 bases from J, with 15 bases between. Germline V CDR1 and CDR2: SGHAT, FQNNGV. The CDR3 region is CASSARAEGQPQHF. The CDR3 DNA is TGTGCCAGCAGCGCCAGGGCCGAGGGACAGCCCCAGCATTTT.

The chain carries TRBV2 and TRBJ1-5; maybe TRBD1 (6 bases). Trimming removed 2 bases from V and 5 bases from J, with 10 bases in between. Looked up from germline, CDR1 is SNHLY and CDR2 is FYNNEI. The CDR3 is 14 residues long. The CDR3 DNA follows: TGTGCCAGCAGTGAAATCGGGGGGCATCAGCCCCAGCATTTT. As protein: CASSEIGGHQPQHF.

V usage is TRBV10-3 and J usage is TRBJ1-3, with no clear D. Germline V CDR1 and CDR2: ENHRY, SYGVKD. V lost 0 bases to trimming and J lost 0 bases, with 9 bases between them. The CDR3 is made up of 16 amino acids. The CDR3 bases are TGTGCCATCAGTGAGTCGGGCCCGAGCTCTGGAAACACCATATATTTT. As protein: CAISESGPSSGNTIYF.

The gene calls are TRBV5-1 and TRBJ1-1; the D gene is possibly TRBD1 (5 bases). The CDR3 is 16 residues long. The ends were cut back, 0 bases at V and 0 bases at J, with 12 bases in the middle. Germline values: CDR1 SGHRS, CDR2 YFSETQ. In DNA, the CDR3 is TGCGCCAGCAGCTTGGTAGGGGCCAGGGTGAACACTGAAGCTTTCTTT. It is translated as CASSLVGARVNTEAFF.

The sample holds one count of this clone. Other DNA sequences from this sample encode an identical CDR3 as well. Written as DNA, the CDR3 is TGCAGTGCTAGGAGTGAGACCCAGTACTTC. Amino acid sequence: CSARSETQYF. V usage is TRBV20-1 and J usage is TRBJ2-5; D ambiguous. Trimming left V 3 bases short and J 5 bases short, with 4 bases between. The CDR3 runs to 10 residues. Germline-derived CDR1 and CDR2 are DFQATT and SNEGSKA (reference sequence).

The chain couples TRBV13 to TRBJ1-2, with TRBD1 matching 7 bases. Trimming cost V 5 bases and J 7 bases; bases outside gene matches: 13. Germline V lookup: CDR1 PRHDT, CDR2 FYEKMQ (reference sequence). There are 15 residues in the CDR3. This chain's CDR3 is CASSPRDRDHGGYTF. CDR3 nucleotides: TGTGCCAGCAGCCCCCGGGACAGAGACCACGGTGGCTACACCTTC.

The chain uses TRBV7-2 and TRBJ1-5; TRBD1 matches 7 bases. CDR3 length equals 15 residues. Germline lookup yields CDR1 SGHTA and CDR2 FQGNSA. The junction had 6 bases not matched to a gene; V was cut back by 3 bases and J by 4 bases. CDR3 sequence: CASSLVAGGNQPQHF. CDR3 DNA: TGTGCCAGCAGCTTGGTGGCAGGGGGAAATCAGCCCCAGCATTTT.

This sequence joins TRBV6-2 or TRBV6-3 and TRBJ1-2; no definite D call. Trimming left V 2 bases short and J 4 bases short, with 14 bases between. Germline assignment: CDR1 MNHEY and CDR2 SVGEGT. This CDR3 contains 15 residues. The CDR3 nucleotides are TGTGCCAGCAGTTACGCCATGACCGTTGGCTATGGCTACACCTTC. It specifies CASSYAMTVGYGYTF.